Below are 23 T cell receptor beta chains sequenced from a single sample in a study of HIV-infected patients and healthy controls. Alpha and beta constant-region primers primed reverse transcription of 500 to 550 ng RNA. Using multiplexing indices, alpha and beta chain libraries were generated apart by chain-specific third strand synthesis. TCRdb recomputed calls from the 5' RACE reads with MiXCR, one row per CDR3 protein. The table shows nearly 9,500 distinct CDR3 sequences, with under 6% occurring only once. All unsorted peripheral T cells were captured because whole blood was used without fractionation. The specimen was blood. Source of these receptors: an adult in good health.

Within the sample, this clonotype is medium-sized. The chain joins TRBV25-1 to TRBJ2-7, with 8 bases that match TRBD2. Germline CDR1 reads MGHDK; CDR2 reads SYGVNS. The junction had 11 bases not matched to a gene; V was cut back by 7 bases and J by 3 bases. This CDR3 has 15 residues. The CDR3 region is CASKQNSGILYEQYF. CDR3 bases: TGTGCCAGCAAACAGAATAGCGGGATTCTCTACGAGCAGTACTTC.

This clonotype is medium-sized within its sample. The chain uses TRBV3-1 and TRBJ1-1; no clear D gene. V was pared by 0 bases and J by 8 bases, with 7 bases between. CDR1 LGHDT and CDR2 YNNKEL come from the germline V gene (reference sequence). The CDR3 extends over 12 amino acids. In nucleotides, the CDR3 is TGTGCCAGCAGCCAAGATGGCCAAGAAGCTTTCTTT. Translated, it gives CASSQDGQEAFF.

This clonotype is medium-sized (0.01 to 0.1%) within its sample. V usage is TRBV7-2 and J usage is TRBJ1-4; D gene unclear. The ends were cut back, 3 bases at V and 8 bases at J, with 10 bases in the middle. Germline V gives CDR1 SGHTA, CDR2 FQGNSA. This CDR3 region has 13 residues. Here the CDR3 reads CASSFVFGEKLFF. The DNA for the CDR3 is TGTGCCAGCAGCTTCGTTTTCGGGGAAAAACTGTTTTTT.

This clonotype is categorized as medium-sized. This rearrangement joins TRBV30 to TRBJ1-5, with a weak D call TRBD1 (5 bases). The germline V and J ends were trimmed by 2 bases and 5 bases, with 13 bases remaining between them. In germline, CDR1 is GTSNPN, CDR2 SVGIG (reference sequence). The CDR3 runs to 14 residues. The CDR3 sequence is CAWSRDFPYQPQHF. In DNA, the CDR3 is TGTGCCTGGAGTAGGGACTTTCCCTATCAGCCCCAGCATTTT.

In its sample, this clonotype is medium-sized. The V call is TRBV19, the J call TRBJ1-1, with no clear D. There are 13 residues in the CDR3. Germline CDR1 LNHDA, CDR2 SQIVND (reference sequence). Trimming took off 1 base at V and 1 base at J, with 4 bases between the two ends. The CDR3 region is CASSIGRNTEAFF. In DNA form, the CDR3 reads TGTGCCAGTAGTATAGGCCGGAACACTGAAGCTTTCTTT.

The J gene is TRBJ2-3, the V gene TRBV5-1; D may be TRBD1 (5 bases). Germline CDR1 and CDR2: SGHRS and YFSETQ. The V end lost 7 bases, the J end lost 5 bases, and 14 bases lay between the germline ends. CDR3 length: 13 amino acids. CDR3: CASFKGNGDTQYF. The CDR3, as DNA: TGCGCCAGCTTCAAGGGGAATGGAGATACGCAGTATTTT.

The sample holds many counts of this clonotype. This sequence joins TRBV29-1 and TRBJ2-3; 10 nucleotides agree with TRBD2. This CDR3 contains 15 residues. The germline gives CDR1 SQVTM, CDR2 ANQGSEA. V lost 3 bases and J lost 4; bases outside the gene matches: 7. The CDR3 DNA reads TGCAGCGTTGAGCCGAGCGGGAGGGCCGCAGATACGCAGTATTTT. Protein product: CSVEPSGRAADTQYF.

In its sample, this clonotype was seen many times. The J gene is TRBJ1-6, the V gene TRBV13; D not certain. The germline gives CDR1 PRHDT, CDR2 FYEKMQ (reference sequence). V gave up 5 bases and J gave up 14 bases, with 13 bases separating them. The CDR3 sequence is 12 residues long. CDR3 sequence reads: CASSHRGPALHF. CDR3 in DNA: TGTGCCAGCAGCCACCGTGGGCCTGCCCTCCACTTT.

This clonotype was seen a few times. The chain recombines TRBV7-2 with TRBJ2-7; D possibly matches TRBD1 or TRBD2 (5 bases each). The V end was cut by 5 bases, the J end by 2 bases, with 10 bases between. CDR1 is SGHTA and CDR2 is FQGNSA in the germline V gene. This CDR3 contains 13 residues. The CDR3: CASSTGTPYEQYF. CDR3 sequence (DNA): TGTGCCAGCAGCACCGGGACCCCCTACGAGCAGTACTTC.

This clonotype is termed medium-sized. CDR3 amino acids: CASSQYAPTNEKLFF. The CDR3 nucleotides read TGTGCCAGCAGCCAGTATGCTCCAACTAATGAAAAACTGTTTTTT. V and J are TRBV5-6 and TRBJ1-4, with D unclear. V dropped 4 bases and J dropped 0 bases, with 10 bases sitting between them. The length of the CDR3 is 15 residues. Germline assignment: CDR1 SGHDT and CDR2 YYEEEE.

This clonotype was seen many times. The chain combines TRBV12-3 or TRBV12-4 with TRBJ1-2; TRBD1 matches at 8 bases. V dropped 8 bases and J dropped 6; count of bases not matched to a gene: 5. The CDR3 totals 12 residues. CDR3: CASRDRQHGYTF. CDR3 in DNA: TGTGCCAGCCGGGACAGGCAACATGGCTACACCTTC.

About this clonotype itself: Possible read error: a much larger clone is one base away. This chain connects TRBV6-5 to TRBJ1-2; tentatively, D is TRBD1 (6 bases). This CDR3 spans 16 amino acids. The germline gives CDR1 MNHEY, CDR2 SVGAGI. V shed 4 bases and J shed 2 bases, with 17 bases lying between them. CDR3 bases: TGTGCCAGCAGTTGCTCGATACCCACAGGGAACTATGGCTACACCTTC. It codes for CASSCSIPTGNYGYTF.

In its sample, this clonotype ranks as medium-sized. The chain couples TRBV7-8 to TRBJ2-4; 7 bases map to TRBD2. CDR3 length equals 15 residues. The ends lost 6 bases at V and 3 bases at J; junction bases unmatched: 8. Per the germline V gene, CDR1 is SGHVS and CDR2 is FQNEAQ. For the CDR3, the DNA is TGTGCCAGCAGTCGCGGGAGATTTGACAAAAACATTCAGTACTTC. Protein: CASSRGRFDKNIQYF.

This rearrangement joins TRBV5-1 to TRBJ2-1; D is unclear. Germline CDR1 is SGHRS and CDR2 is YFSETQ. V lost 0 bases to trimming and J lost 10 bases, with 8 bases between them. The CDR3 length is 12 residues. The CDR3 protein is CASSLEGQEQFF. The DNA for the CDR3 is TGCGCCAGCAGCTTGGAAGGGCAGGAGCAGTTCTTC.

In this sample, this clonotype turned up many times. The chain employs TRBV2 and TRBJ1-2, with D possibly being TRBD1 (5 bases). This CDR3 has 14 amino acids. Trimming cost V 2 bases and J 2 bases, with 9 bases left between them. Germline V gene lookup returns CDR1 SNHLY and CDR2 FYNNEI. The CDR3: CASSEQGTNYGYTF. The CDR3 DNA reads TGTGCCAGCAGTGAACAAGGGACGAACTATGGCTACACCTTC.

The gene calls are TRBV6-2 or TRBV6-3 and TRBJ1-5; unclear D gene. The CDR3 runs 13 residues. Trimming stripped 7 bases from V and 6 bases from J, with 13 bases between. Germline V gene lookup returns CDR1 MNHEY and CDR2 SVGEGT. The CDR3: CASNLRVGQPQHF. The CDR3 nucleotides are TGTGCCAGCAATTTGAGGGTTGGTCAGCCCCAGCATTTT.

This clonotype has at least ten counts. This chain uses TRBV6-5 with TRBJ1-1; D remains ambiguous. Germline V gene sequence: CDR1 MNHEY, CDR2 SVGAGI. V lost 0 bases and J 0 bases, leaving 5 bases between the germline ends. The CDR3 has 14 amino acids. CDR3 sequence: CASSYSSLNTEAFF. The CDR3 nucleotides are TGTGCCAGCAGTTACTCGAGCCTGAACACTGAAGCTTTCTTT.

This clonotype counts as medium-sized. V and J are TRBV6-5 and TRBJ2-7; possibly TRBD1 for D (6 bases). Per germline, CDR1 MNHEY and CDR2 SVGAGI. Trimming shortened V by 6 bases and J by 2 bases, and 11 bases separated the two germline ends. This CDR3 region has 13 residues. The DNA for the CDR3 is TGTGCCAGCAGCCGCGACAGGACCTACGAGCAGTACTTC. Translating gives CASSRDRTYEQYF.

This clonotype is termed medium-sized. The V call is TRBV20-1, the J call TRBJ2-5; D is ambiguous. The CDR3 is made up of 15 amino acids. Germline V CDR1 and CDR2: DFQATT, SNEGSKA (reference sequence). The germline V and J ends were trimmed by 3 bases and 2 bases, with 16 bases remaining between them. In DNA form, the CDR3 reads TGCAGTGCTAGCCCCGGTGCCGGGCAACAAGAGACCCAGTACTTC. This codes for CSASPGAGQQETQYF.

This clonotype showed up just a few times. The CDR3 DNA sequence: TGTGCCAGCAGTCGCCAAGAGACCCAGTACTTC. Translating it yields CASSRQETQYF. This rearrangement joins TRBV6-6 to TRBJ2-5; D unclear. Germline V CDR1 and CDR2: MNHNY, SVGAGI (reference sequence). The CDR3 has 11 residues. Trimming took 5 bases from V and 1 from J, leaving 2 bases between them.

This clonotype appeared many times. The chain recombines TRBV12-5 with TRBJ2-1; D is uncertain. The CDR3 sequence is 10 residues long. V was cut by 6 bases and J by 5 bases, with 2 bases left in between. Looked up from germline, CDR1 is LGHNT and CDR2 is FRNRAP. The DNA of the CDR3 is TGTGCTAGTGGGGACAATGAGCAGTTCTTC. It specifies CASGDNEQFF.

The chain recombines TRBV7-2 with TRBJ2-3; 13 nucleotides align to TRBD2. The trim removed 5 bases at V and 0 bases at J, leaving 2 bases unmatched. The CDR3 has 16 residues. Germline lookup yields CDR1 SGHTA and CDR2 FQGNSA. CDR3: CASSPGLAGSTDTQYF. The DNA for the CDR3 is TGTGCCAGCAGCCCGGGACTAGCGGGGAGCACAGATACGCAGTATTTT.

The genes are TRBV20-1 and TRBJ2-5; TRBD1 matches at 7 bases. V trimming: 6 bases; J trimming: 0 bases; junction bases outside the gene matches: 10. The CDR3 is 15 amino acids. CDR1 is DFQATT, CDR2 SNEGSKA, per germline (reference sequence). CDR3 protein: CSARRQGSDQETQYF. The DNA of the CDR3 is TGCAGTGCGCGGAGACAGGGAAGTGACCAAGAGACCCAGTACTTC.